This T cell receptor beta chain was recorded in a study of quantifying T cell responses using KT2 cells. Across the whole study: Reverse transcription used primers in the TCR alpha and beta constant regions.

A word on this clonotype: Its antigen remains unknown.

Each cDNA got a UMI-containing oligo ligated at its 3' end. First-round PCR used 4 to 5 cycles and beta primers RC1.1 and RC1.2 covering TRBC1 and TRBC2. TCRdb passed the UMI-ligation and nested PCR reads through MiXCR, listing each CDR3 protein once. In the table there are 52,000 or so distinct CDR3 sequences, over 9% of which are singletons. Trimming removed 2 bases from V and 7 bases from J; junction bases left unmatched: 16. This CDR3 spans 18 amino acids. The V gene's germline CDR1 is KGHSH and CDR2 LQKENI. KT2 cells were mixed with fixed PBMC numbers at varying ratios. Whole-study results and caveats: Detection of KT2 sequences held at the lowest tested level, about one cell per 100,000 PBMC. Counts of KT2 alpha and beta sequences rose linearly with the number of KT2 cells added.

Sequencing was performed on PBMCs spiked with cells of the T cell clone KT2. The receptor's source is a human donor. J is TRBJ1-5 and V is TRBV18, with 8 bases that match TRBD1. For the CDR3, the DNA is TGTGCCAGCTCACCAGGCTCTCCCAGGGGGCGCAGAGAGCAGCCCCAGCATTTT. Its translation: CASSPGSPRGRREQPQHF.